A selection of T cell receptor beta chains follows, all from one sample in a study of T-cell reconstitution after alpha-beta-depleted transplantation in children. TCRdb ran MiXCR on the PCR reads and lists one entry per CDR3 protein. Of almost 500,000 distinct CDR3 sequences listed, about an eighth are singletons. The sample in question was PBMCs from the stem cell graft donor, obtained from the stem cell graft. Receptors originate from a human donor who donated a stem cell graft to a child with combined immunodeficiency. Each CDR3 is given with its conserved first and last residue. A D gene is named only where the DNA matches it firmly. Not all rows give a size; the values are once, few, many and, for expanded clones, a class.

j_call	d_call	v_call	clone_size	cdr3_length	cdr3_aa	cdr3_nt
TRBJ1-5	TRBD1	TRBV27	NA	15	CASKYNRGGNQPQHF	TGTGCCAGCAAATATAACAGGGGAGGCAATCAGCCCCAGCATTTT
TRBJ2-3	NA	TRBV23-1	NA	18	CASSQPHVSDGSSNTQYF	TGCGCCAGCAGTCAACCCCATGTTAGCGACGGGAGTTCTAATACGCAGTATTTT
TRBJ2-7	TRBD1	TRBV12-3/TRBV12-4	few	14	CASSRQGASDEQYF	TGTGCCAGCAGCAGACAGGGGGCCTCGGACGAGCAGTACTTC
TRBJ2-7	NA	TRBV6-1	NA	15	CASPQGVSGAYEQYF	TGTGCCAGCCCCCAAGGGGTCAGTGGGGCCTACGAGCAGTACTTC
TRBJ1-1	TRBD1	TRBV28	many	14	CASSLPGGETEAFF	TGTGCCAGCAGTCTCCCAGGGGGCGAGACTGAAGCTTTCTTT
TRBJ1-5	NA	TRBV28	many	15	CASSLLTGGNQPQHF	TGTGCCAGCAGTTTATTAACCGGGGGCAATCAGCCCCAGCATTTT
TRBJ2-5	TRBD2	TRBV20-1	NA	13	CSARPGGVETQYF	TGCAGTGCTAGACCGGGGGGAGTAGAGACCCAGTACTTC
TRBJ1-1	TRBD1	TRBV12-3/TRBV12-4	many	16	CASSFKTGGWNTEAFF	TGTGCCAGCAGTTTTAAGACAGGGGGTTGGAACACTGAAGCTTTCTTT
TRBJ1-2	NA	TRBV29-1	NA	14	CSVGGPGAFYGYTF	TGCAGCGTTGGTGGGCCTGGAGCTTTCTATGGCTACACCTTC
TRBJ2-3	NA	TRBV11-2	few	17	CASSITAGGISTDTQYF	TGTGCCAGCAGCATCACCGCCGGGGGAATAAGCACAGATACGCAGTATTTT
TRBJ2-7	NA	TRBV12-3/TRBV12-4	many	12	CASRRTVHEQYF	TGTGCCAGCAGGCGGACAGTCCACGAGCAGTACTTC
TRBJ1-1	NA	TRBV25-1	many	16	CASSEYIGQGNTEAFF	TGTGCCAGCAGTGAATATATTGGGCAGGGGAACACTGAAGCTTTCTTT
TRBJ1-2	NA	TRBV27	NA	15	CASSLLPVRLDGYTF	TGTGCCAGCAGTTTACTCCCGGTTCGTCTTGATGGCTACACCTTC
TRBJ2-1	TRBD1	TRBV18	few	13	CASSPDRQGAQFF	TGTGCCAGCTCACCCGACCGACAGGGAGCGCAGTTCTTC
TRBJ2-2	NA	TRBV10-2	NA	13	CASLDTLTGELFF	TGCGCCAGCCTGGACACCCTCACCGGGGAGCTGTTTTTT
TRBJ1-5	NA	TRBV30	few	13	CAWRADSNQPQHF	TGTGCCTGGAGGGCAGATAGCAATCAGCCCCAGCATTTT
TRBJ2-1	NA	TRBV9	few	14	CASSVGSTYNEQFF	TGTGCCAGCAGCGTAGGGAGCACCTACAATGAGCAGTTCTTC
TRBJ2-1	NA	TRBV20-1	many	15	CSATRVASSYNEQFF	TGCAGTGCTACGAGGGTGGCTAGCTCCTACAATGAGCAGTTCTTC
TRBJ1-2	TRBD1	TRBV4-2	NA	15	CASSQETPTGDGYTF	TGTGCCAGCAGCCAAGAGACCCCCACAGGGGATGGCTACACCTTC
TRBJ2-5	NA	TRBV10-3	NA	16	CAISPAGTGGLETQYF	TGTGCCATCAGCCCTGCCGGGACTGGGGGCTTGGAGACCCAGTACTTC
TRBJ2-3	TRBD1	TRBV27	few	15	CASMVEGALKDTQYF	TGTGCCAGCATGGTAGAGGGGGCGTTAAAAGATACGCAGTATTTT
TRBJ2-7	NA	TRBV10-3	few	13	CAIRDLDMGEQYF	TGTGCCATCCGGGACCTTGACATGGGTGAGCAGTACTTC
TRBJ1-5	NA	TRBV20-1	few	14	CSARDVRVNQPQHF	TGCAGTGCTAGAGATGTCAGGGTCAATCAGCCCCAGCATTTT
TRBJ1-2	NA	TRBV4-1	many	14	CASSQRTDNYGYTF	TGCGCCAGCAGCCAGCGTACAGACAACTATGGCTACACCTTC
TRBJ2-1	TRBD2	TRBV24-1	many	20	CATSDLALAGERGSYNEQFF	TGTGCCACCAGCGATCTGGCACTAGCGGGAGAAAGGGGCTCCTACAATGAGCAGTTCTTC
TRBJ1-1	NA	TRBV12-3/TRBV12-4	NA	17	CASSLRRTGVGNSEAFF	TGTGCCAGCAGTTTACGCCGCACCGGGGTCGGAAACTCTGAAGCTTTCTTT
TRBJ1-2	NA	TRBV7-2	few	16	CASSRTPPGITDGYTF	TGTGCCAGCAGCCGAACCCCGCCAGGGATTACTGATGGCTACACCTTC